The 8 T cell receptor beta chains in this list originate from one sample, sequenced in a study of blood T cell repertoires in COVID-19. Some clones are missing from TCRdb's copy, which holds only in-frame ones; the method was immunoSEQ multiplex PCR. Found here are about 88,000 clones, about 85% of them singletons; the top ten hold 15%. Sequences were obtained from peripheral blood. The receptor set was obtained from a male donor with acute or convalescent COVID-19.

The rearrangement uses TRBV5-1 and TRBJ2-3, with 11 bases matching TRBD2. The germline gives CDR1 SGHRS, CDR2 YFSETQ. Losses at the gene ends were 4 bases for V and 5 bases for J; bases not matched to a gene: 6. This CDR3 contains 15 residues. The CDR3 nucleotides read TGCGCCAGCAGCGGCCGACTAGCGGGGATAGATACGCAGTATTTT. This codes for CASSGRLAGIDTQYF.

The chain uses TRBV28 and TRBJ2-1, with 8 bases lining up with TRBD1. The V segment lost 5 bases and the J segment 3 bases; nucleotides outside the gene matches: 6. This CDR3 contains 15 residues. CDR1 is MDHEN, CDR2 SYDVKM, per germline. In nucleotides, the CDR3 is TGTGCCAGCAGTCGACAGGGGTGGAGCTACAATGAGCAGTTCTTC. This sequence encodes CASSRQGWSYNEQFF.

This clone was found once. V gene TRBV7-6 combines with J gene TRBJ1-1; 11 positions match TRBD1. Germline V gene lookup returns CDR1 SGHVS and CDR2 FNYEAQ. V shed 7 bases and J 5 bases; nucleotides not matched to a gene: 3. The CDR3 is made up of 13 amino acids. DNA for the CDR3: TGTGCCAGCACCAGGGACAGGGGGACTGAAGCTTTCTTT. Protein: CASTRDRGTEAFF.

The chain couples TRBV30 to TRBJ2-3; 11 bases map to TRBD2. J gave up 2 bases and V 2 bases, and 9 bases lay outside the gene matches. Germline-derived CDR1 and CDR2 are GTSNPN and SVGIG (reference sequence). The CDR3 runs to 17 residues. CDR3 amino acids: CAWSLLAGARPTDTQYF. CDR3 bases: TGTGCCTGGAGTCTACTAGCGGGGGCCCGGCCCACAGATACGCAGTATTTT.

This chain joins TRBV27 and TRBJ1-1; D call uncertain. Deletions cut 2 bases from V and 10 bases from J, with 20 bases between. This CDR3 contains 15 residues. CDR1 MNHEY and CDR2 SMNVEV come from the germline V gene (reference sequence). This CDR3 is CASSLSFAPNIVAFF. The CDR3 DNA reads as TGTGCCAGCAGTTTAAGTTTCGCCCCGAACATCGTAGCTTTCTTT.

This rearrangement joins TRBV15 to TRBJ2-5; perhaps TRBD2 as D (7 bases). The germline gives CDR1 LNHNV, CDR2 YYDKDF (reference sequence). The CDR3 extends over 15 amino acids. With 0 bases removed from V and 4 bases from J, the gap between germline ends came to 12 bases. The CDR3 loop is CATSRDQGGAETQYF. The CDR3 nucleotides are TGTGCCACCAGCAGAGATCAAGGGGGGGCAGAGACCCAGTACTTC.

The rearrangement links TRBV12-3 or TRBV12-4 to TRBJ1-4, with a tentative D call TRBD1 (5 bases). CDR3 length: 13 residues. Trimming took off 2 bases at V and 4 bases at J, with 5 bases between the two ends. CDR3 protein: CASSLQGNEKLFF. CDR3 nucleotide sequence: TGTGCCAGCAGTTTACAGGGTAATGAAAAACTGTTTTTT.

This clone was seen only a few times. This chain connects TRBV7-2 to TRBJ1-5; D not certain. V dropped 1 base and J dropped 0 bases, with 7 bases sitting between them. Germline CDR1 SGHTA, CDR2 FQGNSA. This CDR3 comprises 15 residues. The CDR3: CASSLDSYSNQPQHF. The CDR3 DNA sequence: TGTGCCAGCAGCTTAGACAGCTATAGCAATCAGCCCCAGCATTTT.